These T cell receptor beta chains were read from a single sample in a study of cytomegalovirus exposure and HLA in healthy donors. This table comes from immunoSEQ multiplex PCR, and its TCRdb copy is limited to in-frame clones, with some not included. This sample has roughly 110,000 clones, with approximately 80% found just once. The specimen was PBMCs. The receptors derive from a man aged 50 or older in good health and CMV-seronegative. CDR3s include the opening cysteine and the closing phenylalanine or tryptophan. The D gene is left open where the match is weak. Rows give clone size only sometimes, using once, few, many, or a class for an expanded clone.

D,J,size,V,DNA,CDR3
.,TRBJ2-4,.,TRBV29-1,TGCAGCGTTGAAGATTGGGGCGGAGCCAAAAACATTCAGTACTTC,CSVEDWGGAKNIQYF
TRBD1,TRBJ2-7,.,TRBV7-9,TGTGCCAGCAGCGCCGACAGGGGGCGCGAAGATTCCGAGCAGTACTTC,CASSADRGREDSEQYF
TRBD2,TRBJ2-2,.,TRBV6-4,TGTGCCAGCAGTGACTCCCAGCGGGGGAGGTTCACCGGGGAGCTGTTTTTT,CASSDSQRGRFTGELFF
TRBD1,TRBJ1-5,.,TRBV27,TGTGCCAGCAGTCCGCATGGGACAGGCCACAATCAGGCCCAGCATTTT,CASSPHGTGHNQAQHF
.,TRBJ1-2,.,TRBV5-4,TGTGCCAGCAGCCCGGACTTTAACTATGGCTACACCTTC,CASSPDFNYGYTF
.,TRBJ1-6,.,TRBV11-3,TGTGCCAGCAGCTTAGAATCCGGTTCACCCCTCCACTTT,CASSLESGSPLHF
.,TRBJ1-5,.,TRBV2,TGTGCCAGCAGCCCCGACAGAAATCAGCCCCAGCATTTT,CASSPDRNQPQHF
.,TRBJ1-2,once,TRBV10-3,TGTGCCATCAGTGAGTCGAGGGATGGCTACACCTTC,CAISESRDGYTF
.,TRBJ2-7,.,TRBV4-3,TGCGCCAGCAGCCAAGATCGGCAGGGGTCCTACGAGCAGTACTTC,CASSQDRQGSYEQYF
.,TRBJ2-3,.,TRBV7-7,TGTGCTAGCAGCTTAGGGGCGAGAGATACGCAGTATTTT,CASSLGARDTQYF
.,TRBJ1-1,.,TRBV5-1,TGCGCCAGCAGCTTGGTATCGGGGTATGAAGCTTTCTTT,CASSLVSGYEAFF
TRBD2,TRBJ2-3,.,TRBV6-5,TGTGCCAGCAGTTATCGCGGGGGGCCTAGCACAGATACGCAGTATTTT,CASSYRGGPSTDTQYF
.,TRBJ2-5,.,TRBV11-3,TGTGCCAGCAGCTTAGGCAGGGAAGAGACCCAGTACTTC,CASSLGREETQYF
.,TRBJ2-7,.,TRBV7-3,TGTGCCAGCAGCGCTACAGGGGCGGGGTACGAGCAGTACTTC,CASSATGAGYEQYF
TRBD2,TRBJ2-3,.,TRBV19,TGTGCCAGTAGTATATCTAGCGGGGGTACAGATACGCAGTATTTT,CASSISSGGTDTQYF
.,TRBJ1-1,.,TRBV5-5,TGTGCCAGCAGCTTGAGGACAGATGAAGCTTTCTTT,CASSLRTDEAFF
.,TRBJ1-2,.,TRBV5-4,TGTGCCAGCAGCTTGAACAGGGCGCTCTATGGCTACACCTTC,CASSLNRALYGYTF
.,TRBJ2-7,.,TRBV4-3,TGCGCCAGCAGCCAAGATCTAGCGAGGGAGCAGTACTTC,CASSQDLAREQYF
TRBD1,TRBJ1-6,.,TRBV4-2,TGTGCCAGCAGCCAAGAGCGGGGGGACAGCTTGTCACCCCTCCACTTT,CASSQERGDSLSPLHF
.,TRBJ1-3,once,TRBV7-2,TGTGCCAGCAGCCGATTGATAGGCAGGGCAAACACCATATATTTT,CASSRLIGRANTIYF
TRBD1,TRBJ2-7,.,TRBV9,TGTGCCAGCAGCGTAGGACAGGGGGGCTTCTACGAGCAGTACTTC,CASSVGQGGFYEQYF
.,TRBJ1-5,.,TRBV7-2,TGTGCCAGCAGCTTAAAGCCGAGACAGGATTATAGCAATCAGCCCCAGCATTTT,CASSLKPRQDYSNQPQHF
TRBD2,TRBJ2-1,.,TRBV2,TGTGCCAGCAGCGGGGGACTAAAGAGTGAGCAGTTCTTC,CASSGGLKSEQFF
.,TRBJ2-1,.,TRBV6-1,TGTGCCAGCAGGACCTCAGGGGATCGAGAGCAGTTCTTC,CASRTSGDREQFF
TRBD1,TRBJ1-2,few,TRBV2,TGTGCCAGCAGTGAACCTGGACAGGGTCGGGGCTACACCTTC,CASSEPGQGRGYTF
TRBD1,TRBJ1-5,once,TRBV5-4,TGTGCCAGCAGCTTAAAAGGACAGGGGGTAAAGGGGAATCAGCCCCAGCATTTT,CASSLKGQGVKGNQPQHF
.,TRBJ1-3,.,TRBV10-1,TGCGCCAGACCAGAGCCAGGCGGAAACACCATATATTTT,CARPEPGGNTIYF
.,TRBJ1-4,few,TRBV6-6,TGTGCCAGCAGTTACTCGGGGGGGGATAATGAAAAACTGTTTTTT,CASSYSGGDNEKLFF
TRBD1,TRBJ2-7,.,TRBV29-1,TGCAGCGCCCGCGGGACAGGGATCTACGAGCAGTACTTC,CSARGTGIYEQYF
TRBD1,TRBJ2-7,once,TRBV27,TGTGCCAGCAGTTCCCATAGGACAGGCCTCCAGCAGTACTTC,CASSSHRTGLQQYF
.,TRBJ2-3,.,TRBV11-2,TGTGCCAGCATAATTAGCCCAGATACGCAGTATTTT,CASIISPDTQYF
TRBD2,TRBJ2-1,.,TRBV6-5,TGTGCCAGCAGTTCCCTGATGGGGGGGATCGGGATTGAGCAGTTCTTC,CASSSLMGGIGIEQFF
TRBD1,TRBJ1-1,.,TRBV9,TGTGCCAGCAGCTTTGGGACAGGGACTAACACTGAAGCTTTCTTT,CASSFGTGTNTEAFF
.,TRBJ1-3,.,TRBV28,TGTGCCAGCAGTTTGGGGCAGGGGATACGCGGAAACACCATATATTTT,CASSLGQGIRGNTIYF
TRBD2,TRBJ2-5,.,TRBV5-1,TGCGCCAGCAGCTTGGGAGGTAGCGGGGGCCAAGAGACCCAGTACTTC,CASSLGGSGGQETQYF
.,TRBJ1-5,few,TRBV7-8,TGTGCCAGCAGCTTAACTACCCAACCCGGTCAGCCCCAGCATTTT,CASSLTTQPGQPQHF
.,TRBJ1-1,many,TRBV6-5,TGTGCCAGCAGCCTAGGCAGGGGGAACACTGAAGCTTTCTTT,CASSLGRGNTEAFF
TRBD1,TRBJ1-2,once,TRBV19,TGTGCCAGTAGTATTTCAGGGGGCCTCTATGGCTACACCTTC,CASSISGGLYGYTF
TRBD1,TRBJ1-1,.,TRBV5-6,TGTGCCAGCAGCTACGACACTACAGGGGGCACTGAAGCTTTCTTT,CASSYDTTGGTEAFF
.,TRBJ1-1,.,TRBV7-9,TGTGCCAGCAGCTTAGCGCAGGACTCCCCTGAAGCTTTCTTT,CASSLAQDSPEAFF
TRBD2,TRBJ2-1,.,TRBV19,TGTGCCAGTAGTATCATTAGCGGGGGTGACAATGAGCAGTTCTTC,CASSIISGGDNEQFF
TRBD2,TRBJ2-5,.,TRBV5-4,TGTGCCAGCAGCTTTACTAGCGGGGGGAAAGAGACCCAGTACTTC,CASSFTSGGKETQYF
TRBD1,TRBJ2-2,.,TRBV6-1,TGTGCCAGCAGTGTTGGGACAGCGAACACCGGGGAGCTGTTTTTT,CASSVGTANTGELFF
.,TRBJ1-5,.,TRBV5-8,TGTGCCAGCAGCTTCCTCAGGCAGCCCCAGCATTTT,CASSFLRQPQHF
.,TRBJ2-3,many,TRBV6-6,TGTGCCAGCACTTACCGGATGGAGGGATATACGCAGTATTTT,CASTYRMEGYTQYF
.,TRBJ2-1,.,TRBV11-3,TGTGCCAGCAGTTCCCACAGGGGAGGAGACAATGAGCAGTTCTTC,CASSSHRGGDNEQFF
.,TRBJ2-5,.,TRBV25-1,TGTGCCAGCAGTGTAATAGAGGAGACCCAGTACTTC,CASSVIEETQYF